The rows below give T cell receptor beta chains drawn from one sample of a study of CD8 T cells in ankylosing spondylitis. TCRdb reprocessed the 5' RACE reads via MiXCR and lists one record per CDR3 protein. The sample has 750,000 to 850,000 distinct CDR3 sequences, 10% to 15% seen once. Sequenced: blood, either unsorted or a sorted T cell fraction (not recorded which). The source is a male donor with ankylosing spondylitis. CDR3s include the opening cysteine and the closing phenylalanine or tryptophan. Fields, in order: V gene, J gene, CDR3 protein.

V: TRBV12-3/TRBV12-4; J: TRBJ1-1; CDR3: CASSLWVGRNTEAFF
V: TRBV20-1; J: TRBJ1-2; CDR3: CSAFATANGGYTF
V: TRBV6-1; J: TRBJ2-3; CDR3: CASTGDWGDTQYF
V: TRBV7-9; J: TRBJ2-5; CDR3: CASSLTRLAEETQYF
V: TRBV29-1; J: TRBJ2-3; CDR3: CSALSWGADTQYF
V: TRBV25-1; J: TRBJ2-3; CDR3: CASSEQAGSQYF
V: TRBV29-1; J: TRBJ1-2; CDR3: CSVASQGPVSGYTF
V: TRBV27; J: TRBJ2-7; CDR3: CASSQGTGRSYEQYF
V: TRBV20-1; J: TRBJ1-2; CDR3: CSARRGGNYGYTF
V: TRBV27; J: TRBJ2-4; CDR3: CASRNNEKNIQYF
V: TRBV20-1; J: TRBJ2-3; CDR3: CSVLPGLGTDTQYF
V: TRBV6-5; J: TRBJ2-1; CDR3: CASSYTGPGTVQYNEQFF
V: TRBV11-1; J: TRBJ2-1; CDR3: CASKVATSGKSSYNEQFF
V: TRBV27; J: TRBJ2-7; CDR3: CASSLYGRPIEGEQYF
V: TRBV29-1; J: TRBJ1-1; CDR3: CSVSGGADEAFF
V: TRBV6-5; J: TRBJ2-6; CDR3: CASSSRGANVLTF
V: TRBV20-1; J: TRBJ1-1; CDR3: CSARENRNYIQYTEAFF
V: TRBV20-1; J: TRBJ2-2; CDR3: CSAPPEWGRKNTGELFF
V: TRBV20-1; J: TRBJ1-5; CDR3: CSARDATTGDQPQHF
V: TRBV18; J: TRBJ1-5; CDR3: CASSPGTTRNQPQHF
V: TRBV11-2; J: TRBJ2-5; CDR3: CASSPRTGIIQETQYF
V: TRBV5-1; J: TRBJ1-1; CDR3: CASSLIDRDYSEAFF
V: TRBV20-1; J: TRBJ2-7; CDR3: CSADRQGIYEQYF
V: TRBV6-5; J: TRBJ1-2; CDR3: CASAQANYGYTF
V: TRBV6-2/TRBV6-3; J: TRBJ2-4; CDR3: CASSITPGTSGGTKNIQYF
V: TRBV27; J: TRBJ2-1; CDR3: CASSFLLSHEQFF
V: TRBV20-1; J: TRBJ2-1; CDR3: CSARLTSGRKFF
V: TRBV29-1; J: TRBJ2-6; CDR3: CSIQVSGANVLTF
V: TRBV7-2; J: TRBJ1-1; CDR3: CASSPRNSKNEAFF
V: TRBV5-1; J: TRBJ2-1; CDR3: CASGPGTPYNEQFF
V: TRBV5-1; J: TRBJ2-6; CDR3: CASSVTVSGANVLTF
V: TRBV15; J: TRBJ2-5; CDR3: CATSEDRGYRETQYF
V: TRBV21-1; J: TRBJ2-1; CDR3: CASSSGTPGNEQFF
V: TRBV10-3; J: TRBJ1-1; CDR3: CAAGRTEAFF
V: TRBV28; J: TRBJ2-5; CDR3: CASSFSQGFGETQYF
V: TRBV20-1; J: TRBJ2-1; CDR3: CSLLAGGSYNEQFF